Below are 24 T cell receptor beta chains sequenced from a single sample in a study of cytomegalovirus exposure and HLA in healthy donors (dated by TCRdb to 2016 to 2017). Preparation of the library involved the immunoSEQ multiplex PCR assay. The multiplex PCR relied on a mix of 60 forward primers for TCR Vbeta segments and 13 reverse primers for TCR Jbeta segments. TCRdb took over this immuneACCESS table, retaining in-frame rearrangements with V and J assigned. Such tables are incomplete; in checked studies, under half of the missing clones stem from an unresolved V gene, and the remainder is unexplained. For this sample there are more than 150,000 clones; approximately 81% appear just once. Approximately 0.25% of the sample lies in the top ten. Sequences were obtained from PBMCs. These receptors came from a boy aged 10-17 years in good health and CMV-seronegative.

The V gene is TRBV27, the J gene TRBJ2-3; the match to TRBD2 covers 12 bases. Trimming cost V 6 bases and J 4 bases; bases outside gene matches: 11. The CDR3 is made up of 17 amino acids. CDR1 and CDR2 from the germline V gene are MNHEY and SMNVEV (reference sequence). The CDR3 loop reads CASSLRRTSGVPDTQYF. The CDR3 bases are TGTGCCAGCAGCCTGAGGCGGACTAGCGGGGTTCCAGATACGCAGTATTTT.

This chain joins TRBV2 and TRBJ1-5; D may be TRBD1 (5 bases). Germline loops: CDR1 SNHLY, CDR2 FYNNEI. The CDR3 runs 13 residues. The V and J ends lost 10 bases and 2 bases respectively, with 12 bases between them. CDR3: CATQGGGNQPQHF. Here the CDR3 DNA reads TGTGCCACCCAGGGTGGGGGCAATCAGCCCCAGCATTTT.

V is TRBV6-5 and J is TRBJ2-2, with 9 bases matching TRBD1. CDR1 is MNHEY, CDR2 SVGAGI, per germline. Losses at the gene ends were 2 bases for V and 7 bases for J; bases not matched to a gene: 8. The CDR3 totals 16 residues. CDR3: CASSYRITGGGGELFF. The CDR3 DNA sequence: TGTGCCAGCAGTTACCGTATAACAGGGGGCGGCGGGGAGCTGTTTTTT.

The chain has TRBV13 and TRBJ2-5; TRBD2 might be the D (6 bases). This CDR3 has 16 residues. Germline-derived CDR1 and CDR2 are PRHDT and FYEKMQ (reference sequence). V was trimmed by 4 bases and J by 5 bases, leaving 20 bases between them. The DNA for the CDR3 is TGTGCCAGCAGCTCACGAACAGCCTCCCGGGGGGAGACCCAGTACTTC. It is translated as CASSSRTASRGETQYF.

This clone was detected only once. The rearrangement joins TRBV4-2 to TRBJ2-1; 9 bases map to TRBD1. This CDR3 is 18 amino acids long. Germline V gives CDR1 LGHNA, CDR2 YNFKEQ. V dropped 1 base and J dropped 4; count of bases not matched to a gene: 11. The CDR3, as DNA: TGTGCCAGCAGCCAAGTGGGGGACGGACAGGGGTTGTACAATGAGCAGTTCTTC. Its protein is CASSQVGDGQGLYNEQFF.

In this sample, this clone turned up a few times. The DNA for the CDR3 is TGCGCCAGCAGTGGGCCCAGGACAGTTCGGAACACTGAAGCTTTCTTT. Protein: CASSGPRTVRNTEAFF. The genes are TRBV10-2 and TRBJ1-1; tentative D call: TRBD1 (6 bases). CDR1 and CDR2 from the germline V gene are WSHSY and SAAADI. V was shortened by 4 bases and J by 1 base, with 16 bases between the two germline ends. The CDR3 totals 16 residues.

The chain has TRBV7-9 and TRBJ1-1, with 7 bases that match TRBD1. Looked up from germline, CDR1 is SEHNR and CDR2 is FQNEAQ (reference sequence). The CDR3 spans 15 residues. The V gene end was trimmed by 1 base and the J gene end by 4 bases; junction bases not matched to a gene: 6. The CDR3 sequence: CASSLVQGRGTEAFF. DNA of the CDR3: TGTGCCAGCAGCTTAGTACAGGGGAGAGGCACTGAAGCTTTCTTT.

The chain uses TRBV5-4 and TRBJ2-1; D remains ambiguous. The V gene's germline CDR1 is SGHNT and CDR2 YYREEE (reference sequence). V was shortened by 3 bases and J by 6 bases, with 7 bases between the two germline ends. The CDR3 runs 12 residues. DNA for the CDR3: TGTGCCAGCAGCTCGAGCTCCAATGAGCAGTTCTTC. Its protein product is CASSSSSNEQFF.

This chain connects TRBV5-4 to TRBJ2-3; TRBD1 might be the D (6 bases). In germline, CDR1 is SGHNT, CDR2 YYREEE (reference sequence). Trimming cost V 5 bases and J 1 base, with 14 bases left between them. This CDR3 has 15 amino acids. In nucleotides, the CDR3 is TGTGCCAGCAGGACCGGGACAACGGGCACAGATACGCAGTATTTT. Its translation: CASRTGTTGTDTQYF.

The rearrangement joins TRBV29-1 to TRBJ1-5, with D possibly TRBD1 on 6 matching bases. Deletions cut 4 bases from V and 5 bases from J, with 12 bases between. This CDR3 is built from 13 residues. Germline V gene data show CDR1 as SQVTM and CDR2 as ANQGSEA. The CDR3 region is CSVGTGSDQPQHF. As DNA, the CDR3 is TGCAGCGTTGGAACAGGGAGCGATCAGCCCCAGCATTTT.

This chain uses TRBV7-9 with TRBJ1-4; D gene unclear. This CDR3 has 12 amino acids. V lost 6 bases to trimming and J lost 11 bases, with 13 bases between them. Germline CDR1 SEHNR, CDR2 FQNEAQ (reference sequence). CDR3 sequence: CASRPYAGKLFF. In nucleotides, the CDR3 is TGTGCCAGCAGGCCCTATGCGGGGAAACTGTTTTTT.

Here the CDR3 DNA reads TGTGCCAGCAGCAAACCGACAGGAGGAAATCAGCCCCAGCATTTT. It specifies CASSKPTGGNQPQHF. The chain links TRBV21-1 to TRBJ1-5; the DNA was not used to check the table's D call, TRBD1. TRBV21-1 is a recognized pseudogene. CDR3 length: 15 residues.

The V and J genes are TRBV5-5 and TRBJ1-2, with a weak D call TRBD1 (6 bases). This CDR3 has 15 residues. Germline V gene lookup returns CDR1 SGHKS and CDR2 YYEKEE (reference sequence). Trimming took 4 bases from V and 8 from J, leaving 21 bases between them. CDR3: CASSRRPGQDAGYTF. CDR3 in DNA: TGTGCCAGCAGCAGGAGACCGGGACAAGATGCCGGCTACACCTTC.

This chain links TRBV29-1 with TRBJ1-2; 7 nucleotides align to TRBD1. Looked up from germline, CDR1 is SQVTM and CDR2 is ANQGSEA. The CDR3 is made up of 16 amino acids. The V segment lost 5 bases and the J segment 0 bases; nucleotides outside the gene matches: 12. Written as DNA, the CDR3 is TGCAGCGTTCGATTAACCCAGGGGGGTTCTAACTATGGCTACACCTTC. Protein: CSVRLTQGGSNYGYTF.

The V and J genes are TRBV30 and TRBJ1-2; the D is unclear. From germline, CDR1 is GTSNPN and CDR2 SVGIG (reference sequence). The CDR3 is made up of 11 amino acids. The DNA of the CDR3 is TGTGCAAGGAACGGGGTAGGTGGCTACACCTTC. This translates into CARNGVGGYTF. The full variable domain, its missing parts supplied by reference TRBV30 and TRBJ1-2, is SQTIHQWPATLVQPVGSPLSLECTVEGTSNPNLYWYRQAAGRGLQLLFYSVGIGQISSEVPQNLSASRPQDRQFILSSKKLLLSDSGFYLCARNGVGGYTFGSGTRLTVV.

This chain uses TRBV30 with TRBJ1-1, with 8 positions matching TRBD1. The CDR3 has 17 amino acids. Germline CDR1 GTSNPN, CDR2 SVGIG (reference sequence). V was clipped by 3 bases and J by 0 bases; unmatched bases: 12. The CDR3 DNA is TGTGCCTGGAGGCCGGGACAGGTAAACCGAATGAACACTGAAGCTTTCTTT. Translation: CAWRPGQVNRMNTEAFF.

DNA for the CDR3: TGTGCCAGCAGGCGGACAGGGACCACCGGGGAGCTGTTTTTT. This sequence encodes CASRRTGTTGELFF. The V gene is TRBV27, the J gene TRBJ2-2; 8 bases are a match to TRBD1. V gave up 6 bases and J gave up 4 bases; unmatched junction bases: 4. Germline lookup yields CDR1 MNHEY and CDR2 SMNVEV (reference sequence). This CDR3 region has 14 residues.

Written as DNA, the CDR3 is TGTGCCAGCAGCACAAGGTCTGGGACGGGGGAGGAAAAACTGTTTTTT. This translates into CASSTRSGTGEEKLFF. The gene calls are TRBV11-2 and TRBJ1-4; perhaps TRBD1 as D (5 bases). Germline lookup yields CDR1 SGHAT and CDR2 FQNNGV. V dropped 5 bases and J dropped 8 bases, with 21 bases sitting between them. CDR3 size: 16 residues.

This clone came up once. The chain uses TRBV9 and TRBJ2-3, with 10 bases fitting TRBD2. The CDR3 consists of 18 residues. Per the germline V gene, CDR1 is SGDLS and CDR2 is YYNGEE. The junction had 10 bases not matched to a gene; V was cut back by 3 bases and J by 0 bases. This chain's CDR3 is CASSGTWEAGGSTDTQYF. Written as DNA, the CDR3 is TGTGCCAGCAGCGGAACCTGGGAAGCGGGGGGGAGCACAGATACGCAGTATTTT.

The chain couples TRBV25-1 to TRBJ1-2; D unclear. Trimming took off 4 bases at V and 2 bases at J, with 11 bases between the two ends. CDR1 is MGHDK, CDR2 SYGVNS, per germline. The CDR3 length is 14 residues. This CDR3 is CASSASTENYGYTF. In DNA, the CDR3 is TGTGCCAGCAGTGCTTCGACGGAGAACTATGGCTACACCTTC.

This clone was counted a single time. The V gene is TRBV2, the J gene TRBJ1-2; D remains unclear. Trimming took 7 bases from V and 2 from J, leaving 8 bases between them. CDR3 length equals 12 residues. Germline CDR1 reads SNHLY; CDR2 reads FYNNEI. DNA for the CDR3: TGTGCCAGCATCTTGGGCAACTATGGCTACACCTTC. Translating it yields CASILGNYGYTF.

This sequence joins TRBV28 and TRBJ1-5; the D gene is possibly TRBD1 (5 bases). Trimming took 5 bases from V and 9 from J, leaving 17 bases between them. This CDR3 has 14 residues. Looked up from germline, CDR1 is MDHEN and CDR2 is SYDVKM. Written as DNA, the CDR3 is TGTGCCAGCAGTCGACAGTTAGTTAGTCGGCCCCAGCATTTT. This encodes CASSRQLVSRPQHF.

This clone was detected only once. The chain links TRBV9 to TRBJ2-7; tentative D call: TRBD2 (7 bases). Trimming pared 7 bases from V and 3 bases from J, leaving 11 bases between. The CDR3 totals 12 residues. CDR1 SGDLS and CDR2 YYNGEE come from the germline V gene. CDR3 region: CASGRGLYEQYF. The DNA of the CDR3 is TGTGCCAGCGGGCGGGGGCTCTACGAGCAGTACTTC.

V is TRBV11-2 and J is TRBJ1-5; 7 nucleotides agree with TRBD1. This CDR3 has 13 residues. Germline values: CDR1 SGHAT, CDR2 FQNNGV. The junction had 2 bases not matched to a gene; V was cut back by 5 bases and J by 4 bases. The CDR3 is CASSQGGNQPQHF. CDR3 DNA sequence: TGTGCCAGCAGCCAGGGGGGTAATCAGCCCCAGCATTTT.